These 26 T cell receptor beta chains came from one sample sequenced in a study of control samples from healthy donors and cancer patients. TCRdb keeps only in-frame clones here, not all; method: immunoSEQ multiplex PCR. The top ten hold 5.8% of the sample, which has about 72,000 clones, over 80% seen once. Material for sequencing was blood. The receptors come from a woman aged 55-70 years in good health.

The chain carries TRBV6-2 or TRBV6-3 and TRBJ1-1; no reliable D call. Germline loops: CDR1 MNHEY, CDR2 SVGEGT. This CDR3 has 12 amino acids. The V gene lost 5 bases and the J gene lost 11 bases, with 15 bases spanning the gap. The CDR3 region is CASSPPDVEAFF. For the CDR3, the DNA is TGTGCCAGCAGTCCCCCGGACGTTGAGGCTTTCTTT.

This clone was seen just once. The chain couples TRBV5-1 to TRBJ1-2, with D possibly being TRBD1 (6 bases). Per the germline V gene, CDR1 is SGHRS and CDR2 is YFSETQ. The CDR3 sequence is 14 residues long. Trimming cost V 4 bases and J 4 bases, with 14 bases left between them. The CDR3 sequence: CASSPPTGSYGYTF. Written as DNA, the CDR3 is TGCGCCAGCAGCCCACCGACAGGCTCCTATGGCTACACCTTC.

V gene TRBV11-2 combines with J gene TRBJ2-2; 8 bases map to TRBD2. Trimming took 5 bases from V and 3 from J; bases not matched to a gene: 14. Germline V gives CDR1 SGHAT, CDR2 FQNNGV. The length of the CDR3 is 18 residues. The CDR3 here is CASSTPTRGLGYTGELFF. The CDR3 nucleotides are TGTGCCAGCAGCACCCCCACCCGGGGACTAGGATACACCGGGGAGCTGTTTTTT. The full variable domain, completed using reference TRBV11-2 and TRBJ2-2, is EAGVAQSPRYKIIEKRQSVAFWCNPISGHATLYWYQQILGQGPKLLIQFQNNGVVDDSQLPKDRFSAERLKGVDSTLKIQPAKLEDSAVYLCASSTPTRGLGYTGELFFGEGSRLTVL.

As DNA, the CDR3 is TGCGCCAGCAGCTTGTCGGGACAGGGGGCTCGCGAGCAGTACTTC. It encodes CASSLSGQGAREQYF. This sequence joins TRBV5-1 and TRBJ2-7; 12 positions match TRBD1. There are 15 residues in the CDR3. J gave up 6 bases and V 1 base, and 5 bases lay outside the gene matches. The germline V gene encodes CDR1 SGHRS and CDR2 YFSETQ.

The chain combines TRBV6-5 with TRBJ2-2, with D perhaps TRBD1 or TRBD2 (5 bases each). CDR1 and CDR2 (germline): MNHEY, SVGAGI. This CDR3 spans 16 amino acids. Trimming removed 2 bases from V and 0 bases from J, with 10 bases in between. In DNA, the CDR3 is TGTGCCAGCAGTTACCGGGGCAACTCGAACACCGGGGAGCTGTTTTTT. This translates into CASSYRGNSNTGELFF.

The rearrangement joins TRBV28 to TRBJ1-2; unclear D gene. This CDR3 comprises 15 residues. V gave up 3 bases and J gave up 0 bases, with 11 bases separating them. The germline CDR1 and CDR2 sequences are MDHEN and SYDVKM. CDR3 bases: TGTGCCAGCAGTTTTAGTGGACGAACTAACTATGGCTACACCTTC. This sequence encodes CASSFSGRTNYGYTF.

The chain links TRBV3-1 (or the pseudogene TRBV3-2) to TRBJ1-2; 8 positions agree with TRBD1. The CDR3 spans 13 residues. V gave up 4 bases and J gave up 8 bases; unmatched junction bases: 6. CDR1 is LGHDT and CDR2 is YNNKEL in the germline V gene (reference sequence). The CDR3 nucleotides are TGTGCCAGCAGCCGCCAGGGGGCGCAAGGCTACACCTTC. Protein product: CASSRQGAQGYTF.

This clone was detected only once. V usage is TRBV5-5 and J usage is TRBJ1-2, with 8 bases identical to TRBD1. This CDR3 is built from 17 residues. Trimming cost V 4 bases and J 2 bases; bases outside gene matches: 13. Germline CDR1 reads SGHKS; CDR2 reads YYEKEE (reference sequence). CDR3 in DNA: TGTGCCAGCAGCCCCCCTATGTCAGGGGGCCTAAACTATGGCTACACCTTC. Its translation is CASSPPMSGGLNYGYTF.

V usage is TRBV19 and J usage is TRBJ1-2; 7 nucleotides align to TRBD1. This CDR3 spans 14 amino acids. The ends lost 7 bases at V and 4 bases at J; junction bases unmatched: 9. Germline loops: CDR1 LNHDA, CDR2 SQIVND (reference sequence). CDR3 nucleotides: TGTGCCAGTAATAACGACAGGGCCTTCTATGGCTACACCTTC. Its translation is CASNNDRAFYGYTF. Looking up the rest from reference TRBV19 and TRBJ1-2 gives the full variable domain: DGGITQSPKYLFRKEGQNVTLSCEQNLNHDAMYWYRQDPGQGLRLIYYSQIVNDFQKGDIAEGYSVSREKKESFPLTVTSAQKNPTAFYLCASNNDRAFYGYTFGSGTRLTVV.

The chain links TRBV6-6 to TRBJ1-4; possibly TRBD1 for D (6 bases). The length of the CDR3 is 15 residues. CDR1 is MNHNY, CDR2 SVGAGI, per germline (reference sequence). V lost 0 bases to trimming and J lost 4 bases, with 9 bases between them. CDR3 region: CASSYSTGVNEKLFF. The CDR3 bases are TGTGCCAGCAGTTACTCGACAGGCGTTAATGAAAAACTGTTTTTT.

The chain employs TRBV6-4 and TRBJ2-3; the D gene could be TRBD1 or TRBD2 (5 bases each). The CDR3 totals 15 residues. Germline lookup yields CDR1 MRHNA and CDR2 SNTAGT. Trimming cost V 5 bases and J 2 bases, with 14 bases left between them. The CDR3 loop reads CASSYEGLNTDTQYF. The CDR3 nucleotides are TGTGCCAGCAGTTATGAGGGGCTTAACACAGATACGCAGTATTTT.

The gene calls are TRBV2 and TRBJ2-5; weak D call: TRBD1 (6 bases). CDR3 size: 15 residues. The V gene lost 6 bases and the J gene lost 1 base, with 15 bases spanning the gap. Germline assignment: CDR1 SNHLY and CDR2 FYNNEI. The CDR3 loop reads CASRNRELSQETQYF. CDR3 coding DNA: TGTGCCAGCAGAAACAGGGAATTGAGCCAAGAGACCCAGTACTTC.

This clone has just one count. The rearrangement joins TRBV3-1 (or the pseudogene TRBV3-2) to TRBJ2-1, with 7 nucleotides matching TRBD1. The V segment lost 3 bases and the J segment 10 bases; nucleotides outside the gene matches: 3. CDR1 and CDR2 from the germline V gene are LGHDT and YNNKEL (reference sequence). The CDR3 is 12 amino acids. CDR3 DNA: TGTGCCAGCAGCCATATACAGGGGGAGCAGTTCTTC. This gives the protein CASSHIQGEQFF.

The chain recombines TRBV2 with TRBJ2-1, with a tentative D call TRBD2 (6 bases). The ends were cut back, 7 bases at V and 6 bases at J, with 7 bases in the middle. This CDR3 contains 11 residues. CDR1 SNHLY and CDR2 FYNNEI come from the germline V gene. CDR3 loop: CASMGGNEQFF. CDR3 sequence (DNA): TGTGCCAGCATGGGGGGCAATGAGCAGTTCTTC.

This clone showed up just once. The chain recombines TRBV11-2 with TRBJ1-3; no firm D call. Trimming pared 2 bases from V and 3 bases from J, leaving 11 bases between. The CDR3 sequence is 15 residues long. Germline loops: CDR1 SGHAT, CDR2 FQNNGV. CDR3 loop: CASSLSGMDGNTIYF. CDR3 coding DNA: TGTGCCAGCAGCTTATCGGGGATGGATGGAAACACCATATATTTT. Filled out from reference TRBV11-2 and TRBJ1-3, the complete variable domain reads EAGVAQSPRYKIIEKRQSVAFWCNPISGHATLYWYQQILGQGPKLLIQFQNNGVVDDSQLPKDRFSAERLKGVDSTLKIQPAKLEDSAVYLCASSLSGMDGNTIYFGEGSWLTVV.

DNA for the CDR3: TGTGCCAGCTCACCACCGCTCGGGGGCTCCTACGAGCAGTACTTC. Protein sequence: CASSPPLGGSYEQYF. The V gene is TRBV18, the J gene TRBJ2-7, with D tentatively TRBD2 (6 bases). The CDR3 is 15 amino acids. The germline V and J ends were trimmed by 0 bases and 0 bases, with 9 bases remaining between them. Germline CDR1 KGHSH, CDR2 LQKENI.

CDR3 DNA: TGCAGCGTTTCCTCCACCGGACAGGGAAACATTCAGTACTTC. Its protein is CSVSSTGQGNIQYF. V gene TRBV29-1 combines with J gene TRBJ2-4; TRBD1 aligns across 8 bases. Germline trimming cut 5 bases from V and 6 bases from J; bases unmatched to any gene: 9. CDR3 length: 14 amino acids. From germline, CDR1 is SQVTM and CDR2 ANQGSEA.

Only one count was recorded for this clone. The genes are TRBV6-5 and TRBJ1-2, with 8 bases lining up with TRBD1. V gave up 7 bases and J gave up 3 bases; unmatched junction bases: 4. This CDR3 spans 13 amino acids. Germline V gives CDR1 MNHEY, CDR2 SVGAGI. CDR3 sequence: CASTLTGDYGYTF. The CDR3 DNA follows: TGTGCCAGCACCCTGACAGGGGACTATGGCTACACCTTC.

The J gene is TRBJ2-2, the V gene TRBV25-1, with a weak D call TRBD2 (5 bases). CDR1 is MGHDK and CDR2 is SYGVNS in the germline V gene. V lost 3 bases, J lost 3 bases, and 8 bases lay in between. This CDR3 comprises 14 residues. CDR3 DNA sequence: TGTGCCAGCAGTGATCCGAGGGACACCGGGGAGCTGTTTTTT. It is translated as CASSDPRDTGELFF.

This chain links TRBV7-9 with TRBJ1-2, with 7 bases lining up with TRBD1. The CDR3 extends over 14 amino acids. The ends lost 1 base at V and 7 bases at J; junction bases unmatched: 6. Per germline, CDR1 SEHNR and CDR2 FQNEAQ (reference sequence). CDR3 amino acids: CASSLVPGGGGYTF. CDR3 nucleotides: TGTGCCAGCAGCTTAGTACCAGGGGGTGGTGGCTACACCTTC.

The rearrangement links TRBV28 to TRBJ2-3; no definite D call. This CDR3 spans 15 amino acids. V lost 7 bases and J 2 bases, leaving 16 bases between the germline ends. Germline lookup yields CDR1 MDHEN and CDR2 SYDVKM. CDR3: CASTSFESATDTQYF. The CDR3 nucleotides are TGTGCCAGCACCTCCTTTGAGTCGGCCACAGATACGCAGTATTTT.

V is TRBV25-1 and J is TRBJ1-1; 7 positions match TRBD1. CDR3 size: 13 residues. With 7 bases clipped from V and 5 bases from J, the junction kept 7 bases outside the gene matches. Germline V CDR1 and CDR2: MGHDK, SYGVNS. CDR3 residues: CASITGAGTEAFF. The CDR3 bases are TGTGCCAGCATAACAGGGGCGGGAACTGAAGCTTTCTTT. Full variable domain (remainder filled in from reference TRBV25-1 and TRBJ1-1): EADIYQTPRYLVIGTGKKITLECSQTMGHDKMYWYQQDPGMELHLIHYSYGVNSTEKGDLSSESTVSRIRTEHFPLTLESARPSHTSQYLCASITGAGTEAFFGQGTRLTVV.

V and J are TRBV7-9 and TRBJ1-6; D perhaps matches TRBD1 (5 bases). CDR3 length: 15 residues. V lost 6 bases to trimming and J lost 7 bases, with 16 bases between them. Per the germline V gene, CDR1 is SEHNR and CDR2 is FQNEAQ (reference sequence). The CDR3 DNA sequence: TGTGCCAGCAGATCAGGCAGGGTCGGAAATTCACCCCTCCACTTT. Its translation is CASRSGRVGNSPLHF.

The rearrangement joins TRBV28 to TRBJ1-5, with D possibly being TRBD1 (6 bases). The CDR3 runs 15 residues. Trimming stripped 7 bases from V and 2 bases from J, with 15 bases between. Per the germline V gene, CDR1 is MDHEN and CDR2 is SYDVKM. This CDR3 is CASTEGGRGNQPQHF. In nucleotides, the CDR3 is TGTGCCAGCACCGAGGGGGGAAGGGGCAATCAGCCCCAGCATTTT.

The gene calls are TRBV18 and TRBJ2-1; 8 nucleotides match TRBD2. J gave up 5 bases and V 6 bases, and 15 bases lay outside the gene matches. CDR3 size: 17 residues. Looked up from germline, CDR1 is KGHSH and CDR2 is LQKENI. CDR3 DNA: TGTGCCAGCTCCTACCAAGTTCTGACTAGCGAGAACAATGAGCAGTTCTTC. Its protein product is CASSYQVLTSENNEQFF.

The CDR3: CASSPLVQTDEQFF. The CDR3, as DNA: TGTGCCAGCTCACCATTGGTCCAAACGGATGAGCAGTTCTTC. This rearrangement joins TRBV18 to TRBJ2-1; D not certain. V was shortened by 2 bases and J by 8 bases, with 13 bases between the two germline ends. This CDR3 region has 14 residues. Germline V lookup: CDR1 KGHSH, CDR2 LQKENI.